A single sample gave rise to the 32 T cell receptor beta chains below, sequenced in a study of T cell responses to AZD1222 COVID-19 vaccine (dated by TCRdb to the early 2020s). Taken with the paper, the label for time point translates to: baseline before first vaccination. Library preparation used the immunoSEQ multiplex PCR assay. The table comes from immuneACCESS by way of TCRdb, which keeps in-frame sequences with V and J called. Part of the clones is missing from these tables; in studies checked, under half for an unresolved V gene and the rest for unknown reasons. A total of some 150,000 clones appear in this sample, 80% to 95% of them only once. The biggest ten clones account for around 3.8% of the sample. The source was peripheral blood, collected on day 0 of AZD1222 vaccination. Source of these receptors: an adult in good health.

V usage is TRBV7-4 and J usage is TRBJ1-6; TRBD1 agrees at 8 bases. V dropped 1 base and J dropped 7; count of bases not matched to a gene: 12. Germline loops: CDR1 SGHVT, CDR2 SQSDAQ. The CDR3 consists of 18 residues. This CDR3 reads CASSLEVVWDRPNSPLHF. In DNA form, the CDR3 reads TGTGCCAGCAGCTTAGAGGTCGTGTGGGACAGGCCCAATTCACCCCTCCACTTT. The full variable domain, its missing parts supplied by reference TRBV7-4 and TRBJ1-6, is GAGVSQSPRYKVAKRGRDVALRCDSISGHVTLYWYRQTLGQGSEVLTYSQSDAQRDKSGRPSGRFSAERPERSVSTLKIQRTEQGDSAVYLCASSLEVVWDRPNSPLHFGNGTRLTVT.

The chain couples TRBV7-9 to TRBJ2-1; D remains unclear. Trimming cost V 5 bases and J 7 bases, with 12 bases left between them. This CDR3 contains 13 residues. Germline CDR1 SEHNR, CDR2 FQNEAQ (reference sequence). As DNA, the CDR3 is TGTGCCAGCAGCGTATCGACTGTTAATGAGCAGTTCTTC. It encodes CASSVSTVNEQFF.

The chain links TRBV27 to TRBJ1-6; 11 bases are a match to TRBD1. There are 15 residues in the CDR3. CDR1 and CDR2 (germline): MNHEY, SMNVEV (reference sequence). J gave up 8 bases and V 6 bases, and 6 bases lay outside the gene matches. In nucleotides, the CDR3 is TGTGCCAGCAGCCTCGGACAGGGGGCATATTCACCCCTCCACTTT. Its translation is CASSLGQGAYSPLHF.

This clone was seen just once. The gene calls are TRBV2 and TRBJ1-5, with a possible D match to TRBD1 (6 bases). Deletions cut 0 bases from V and 0 bases from J, with 12 bases between. The CDR3 consists of 17 residues. Germline values: CDR1 SNHLY, CDR2 FYNNEI. CDR3 in amino acids: CASSEALRDTSNQPQHF. CDR3 DNA: TGTGCCAGCAGTGAAGCGCTTCGGGACACTAGCAATCAGCCCCAGCATTTT.

This clone appeared a single time. The V call is TRBV27, the J call TRBJ1-4, with 9 bases that match TRBD1. This CDR3 is built from 14 residues. CDR1 and CDR2 from the germline V gene are MNHEY and SMNVEV (reference sequence). The V gene end was trimmed by 6 bases and the J gene end by 8 bases; junction bases not matched to a gene: 7. CDR3 in amino acids: CASRNRGRGEKLFF. CDR3 nucleotide sequence: TGTGCCAGCAGAAACAGGGGGCGCGGGGAAAAACTGTTTTTT.

V gene TRBV2 combines with J gene TRBJ2-5; 7 nucleotides line up with TRBD2. V was pared by 2 bases and J by 5 bases, with 5 bases of the junction left unmatched. This CDR3 spans 14 amino acids. From germline, CDR1 is SNHLY and CDR2 FYNNEI. As DNA, the CDR3 is TGTGCCAGCAGTGAACGGCAGGGAGGGGAGACCCAGTACTTC. Translating gives CASSERQGGETQYF.

The chain joins TRBV4-1 to TRBJ2-6; 7 bases align to TRBD2. This CDR3 has 17 amino acids. Trimming cost V 2 bases and J 0 bases; bases outside gene matches: 4. Germline values: CDR1 MGHRA, CDR2 YSYEKL. CDR3 bases: TGCGCCAGCAGCCAACTAGCGGTTTACTCTGGGGCCAACGTCCTGACTTTC. It specifies CASSQLAVYSGANVLTF.

This clone was recorded once. The rearrangement links TRBV4-2 to TRBJ1-6, with D unresolved. CDR1 is LGHNA, CDR2 YNFKEQ, per germline. The CDR3 covers 15 residues. V was cut by 1 base and J by 5 bases, with 9 bases left in between. The CDR3 bases are TGTGCCAGCAGCCAAGTAGGCGGGGATAATTCACCCCTCCACTTT. This sequence encodes CASSQVGGDNSPLHF.

This clone was observed a handful of times. The chain has TRBV19 and TRBJ1-6; tentatively, D is TRBD1 (5 bases). This CDR3 is built from 14 residues. V lost 6 bases and J lost 2, with 8 bases in between. Per the germline V gene, CDR1 is LNHDA and CDR2 is SQIVND (reference sequence). The CDR3: CASSRAAYNSPLHF. The CDR3 DNA sequence: TGTGCCAGTAGCAGGGCGGCCTATAATTCACCCCTCCACTTT.

This clone was observed a few times. The V call is TRBV5-8, the J call TRBJ1-5; 9 bases line up with TRBD1. Germline lookup yields CDR1 SGHTS and CDR2 YDEGEE. The junction had 7 bases not matched to a gene; V was cut back by 5 bases and J by 7 bases. This CDR3 is 14 amino acids long. As DNA, the CDR3 is TGTGCCAGCAGAACAGGGGGCGTTAGGCAGCCCCAGCATTTT. It encodes CASRTGGVRQPQHF.

The J gene is TRBJ2-2, the V gene TRBV28; 8 nucleotides agree with TRBD2. The germline CDR1 and CDR2 sequences are MDHEN and SYDVKM. Losses at the gene ends were 7 bases for V and 0 bases for J; bases not matched to a gene: 7. The CDR3 consists of 16 residues. CDR3 coding DNA: TGTGCCAGCATCCTCACGGGAGGGTCGAACACCGGGGAGCTGTTTTTT. It translates to CASILTGGSNTGELFF. The whole variable domain, filled in from reference TRBV28 and TRBJ2-2, reads DVKVTQSSRYLVKRTGEKVFLECVQDMDHENMFWYRQDPGLGLRLIYFSYDVKMKEKGDIPEGYSVSREKKERFSLILESASTNQTSMYLCASILTGGSNTGELFFGEGSRLTVL.

This chain connects TRBV3-1 (or the pseudogene TRBV3-2) to TRBJ2-3; unclear D gene. Between the trimmed V and J ends, which lost 7 bases and 4 bases, there was a span of 12 bases. Germline V lookup: CDR1 LGHDT, CDR2 YNNKEL (reference sequence). The CDR3 length is 13 residues. DNA for the CDR3: TGTGCCAGCACTACCAATAGGGCAGATACGCAGTATTTT. Translated, it gives CASTTNRADTQYF.

This sequence joins TRBV29-1 and TRBJ1-1, with D perhaps matching TRBD1 (5 bases). The CDR3 length is 12 residues. Germline V gives CDR1 SQVTM, CDR2 ANQGSEA. Trimming cost V 6 bases and J 1 base, with 9 bases left between them. The CDR3 DNA reads as TGCAGCGTCGATACAGGGAACACTGAAGCTTTCTTT. Translating it yields CSVDTGNTEAFF.

The chain recombines TRBV27 with TRBJ1-3; unclear D gene. V was trimmed by 2 bases and J by 0 bases, leaving 8 bases between them. This CDR3 is 15 amino acids long. Germline CDR1 is MNHEY and CDR2 is SMNVEV (reference sequence). The CDR3, as DNA: TGTGCCAGCAGTTTAATATCAGACTCTGGAAACACCATATATTTT. Its translation is CASSLISDSGNTIYF.

Only a few counts were recorded for this clone. The chain employs TRBV19 and TRBJ2-7, with 9 bases fitting TRBD1. Germline CDR1 and CDR2: LNHDA and SQIVND (reference sequence). This CDR3 region has 15 residues. Trimming cost V 2 bases and J 4 bases; bases outside gene matches: 6. The CDR3 DNA is TGTGCCAGTAGTATAACAGGGACAGGGCAGTACGAGCAGTACTTC. Amino acids: CASSITGTGQYEQYF.

The chain couples TRBV5-1 to TRBJ1-1; D not certain. This CDR3 is 14 amino acids long. Germline loops: CDR1 SGHRS, CDR2 YFSETQ. Between the trimmed V and J ends, which lost 4 bases and 3 bases, there was a span of 13 bases. This CDR3 is CASSPAGGHTEAFF. The CDR3 DNA is TGCGCCAGCAGCCCGGCCGGAGGGCACACTGAAGCTTTCTTT.

The gene calls are TRBV6-5 and TRBJ2-3; D remains ambiguous. Germline CDR1 is MNHEY and CDR2 is SVGAGI. The CDR3 runs 12 residues. The V end lost 7 bases, the J end lost 5 bases, and 10 bases lay between the germline ends. The CDR3 DNA follows: TGTGCCAGCAAAGGAGTAAGAGATACGCAGTATTTT. This gives the protein CASKGVRDTQYF.

This clone has a single count. The V gene is TRBV5-1, the J gene TRBJ1-1; 7 bases map to TRBD1. Per germline, CDR1 SGHRS and CDR2 YFSETQ. Unmatched junction bases numbered 3, after V lost 0 bases and J lost 7 bases. CDR3 length: 13 residues. The CDR3 loop is CASSLGWDSEAFF. CDR3 sequence (DNA): TGCGCCAGCAGCTTGGGGTGGGACAGTGAAGCTTTCTTT.

This chain links TRBV5-1 with TRBJ1-4; no reliable D call. Germline CDR1 is SGHRS and CDR2 is YFSETQ. V lost 0 bases and J 7 bases, leaving 16 bases between the germline ends. The CDR3 length is 16 residues. The CDR3, as DNA: TGCGCCAGCAGCTTGGCAATGGCAGCTCTTCCTGAAAAACTGTTTTTT. Amino acid sequence: CASSLAMAALPEKLFF.

The chain has TRBV6-5 and TRBJ1-1; no reliable D call. Trimming stripped 2 bases from V and 0 bases from J, with 10 bases between. The CDR3 is made up of 15 amino acids. Germline V gives CDR1 MNHEY, CDR2 SVGAGI. The CDR3 is CASSYQTPMNTEAFF. In DNA form, the CDR3 reads TGTGCCAGCAGTTACCAGACACCCATGAACACTGAAGCTTTCTTT.

The chain uses TRBV12-3 or TRBV12-4 and TRBJ2-1; D is ambiguous. The CDR3 extends over 12 amino acids. Trimming cost V 6 bases and J 10 bases, with 13 bases left between them. This CDR3 reads CASRLSSGEQFF. In DNA form, the CDR3 reads TGTGCCAGCAGACTCTCTTCTGGGGAGCAGTTCTTC.

J is TRBJ1-2 and V is TRBV4-2; D is ambiguous. The CDR3 covers 15 residues. V was cut by 7 bases and J by 4 bases, with 19 bases left in between. CDR1 is LGHNA, CDR2 YNFKEQ, per germline. The CDR3 region is CASTSPMKSRYGYTF. Written as DNA, the CDR3 is TGTGCCAGCACCTCACCTATGAAGTCCCGCTATGGCTACACCTTC.

The J gene is TRBJ2-7, the V gene TRBV6-1, with D possibly being TRBD1 (5 bases). Germline V CDR1 and CDR2: MNHNS, SASEGT. The length of the CDR3 is 14 residues. Trimming shortened V by 1 base and J by 4 bases, and 11 bases separated the two germline ends. CDR3 protein: CASSEDRTPYEQYF. CDR3 nucleotides: TGTGCCAGCAGTGAAGATCGGACACCGTACGAGCAGTACTTC.

This clone was picked up a small number of times. The V call is TRBV11-2, the J call TRBJ1-2; the D is unclear. Germline loops: CDR1 SGHAT, CDR2 FQNNGV. Trimming stripped 5 bases from V and 2 bases from J, with 12 bases between. This CDR3 region has 14 residues. CDR3 region: CASSPQDGNYGYTF. Here the CDR3 DNA reads TGTGCCAGCAGCCCGCAAGACGGGAACTATGGCTACACCTTC.

The chain links TRBV5-1 to TRBJ1-1; weak D call: TRBD1 (6 bases). Germline loops: CDR1 SGHRS, CDR2 YFSETQ. There are 15 residues in the CDR3. Trimming shortened V by 2 bases and J by 3 bases, and 14 bases separated the two germline ends. DNA for the CDR3: TGCGCCAGCAGCTTCCTCAGGGGAGGGGACACTGAAGCTTTCTTT. Residues: CASSFLRGGDTEAFF.

CDR3 sequence reads: CASTLYPNSPLHF. The CDR3 bases are TGTGCCAGCACCCTTTATCCGAATTCACCCCTCCACTTT. V gene TRBV5-4 combines with J gene TRBJ1-6; no definite D call. The CDR3 is 13 residues long. CDR1 and CDR2 (germline): SGHNT, YYREEE (reference sequence). Trimming stripped 6 bases from V and 7 bases from J, with 11 bases between.

This chain uses TRBV19 with TRBJ1-1; 9 bases fit TRBD1. The CDR3 covers 15 residues. Trimming took 8 bases from V and 5 from J; bases not matched to a gene: 12. CDR1 and CDR2 (germline): LNHDA, SQIVND (reference sequence). The CDR3 bases are TGTGCCAGTCAACGTACAGGGGGCAGAGGAACTGAAGCTTTCTTT. It translates to CASQRTGGRGTEAFF.

This clone was observed a single time. This chain joins TRBV10-2 and TRBJ1-2; no firm D call. Trimming took off 3 bases at V and 0 bases at J, with 8 bases between the two ends. Per germline, CDR1 WSHSY and CDR2 SAAADI. The CDR3 is made up of 14 amino acids. The CDR3 sequence is CASSDRTSNYGYTF. The CDR3 region has the DNA TGCGCCAGCAGTGACAGGACCTCTAACTATGGCTACACCTTC.

The chain is built from TRBV3-1 (or the pseudogene TRBV3-2) and TRBJ2-1, with 9 nucleotides matching TRBD2. Trimming cost V 2 bases and J 4 bases; bases outside gene matches: 12. CDR1 is LGHDT and CDR2 is YNNKEL in the germline V gene (reference sequence). CDR3 length: 18 residues. The CDR3 bases are TGTGCCAGCAGCCAAACGACTAGCGGAGCGCAATTTTACAATGAGCAGTTCTTC. It is translated as CASSQTTSGAQFYNEQFF.

V and J are TRBV10-2 and TRBJ2-4, with a tentative D call TRBD2 (6 bases). V was shortened by 2 bases and J by 3 bases, with 23 bases between the two germline ends. Germline V gene lookup returns CDR1 WSHSY and CDR2 SAAADI. The CDR3 consists of 19 residues. This CDR3 reads CASSEAGIRVGLGKNIQYF. The CDR3 DNA sequence: TGCGCCAGCAGTGAGGCGGGGATTAGGGTGGGATTAGGCAAAAACATTCAGTACTTC.

The chain employs TRBV6-6 and TRBJ2-3, with D possibly being TRBD2 (5 bases). CDR1 is MNHNY, CDR2 SVGAGI, per germline (reference sequence). The CDR3 is 14 amino acids. The V and J ends lost 6 bases and 7 bases respectively, with 17 bases between them. This CDR3 is CASSLTTAAHTQYF. CDR3 bases: TGTGCCAGCAGCCTAACTACAGCGGCTCATACGCAGTATTTT.

This clone was observed once. This chain connects TRBV14 to TRBJ1-3, with D unresolved. V was trimmed by 2 bases and J by 0 bases, leaving 8 bases between them. Germline assignment: CDR1 SGHDN and CDR2 FVKESK. The CDR3 runs to 15 residues. As DNA, the CDR3 is TGTGCCAGCAGCCAACGATTCAGCTCTGGAAACACCATATATTTT. Translation: CASSQRFSSGNTIYF. The full variable domain, completed using reference TRBV14 and TRBJ1-3, is EAGVTQFPSHSVIEKGQTVTLRCDPISGHDNLYWYRRVMGKEIKFLLHFVKESKQDESGMPNNRFLAERTGGTYSTLKVQPAELEDSGVYFCASSQRFSSGNTIYFGEGSWLTVV.